These 7 T cell receptor beta chains came from one sample sequenced in a study of Graves' ophthalmopathy and Graves' hyperthyroidism. RNA transcripts were the source from which TCR beta CDR3 regions were amplified. Amplification began with first-round RT-PCR using HTBI primers, then second-round multiplex PCR was performed. Each CDR3 protein gets one entry after TCRdb re-called the multiplex PCR reads with MiXCR. This sample has about 1.2 million distinct CDR3 sequences, with less than 45% found just once. The sample taken for sequencing was peripheral blood or thyroid tissue (not recorded which). These TCRs come from an adult man with Graves' hyperthyroidism.

The chain links TRBV25-1 to TRBJ2-7; D is ambiguous. The CDR3 runs 13 residues. With 3 bases removed from V and 3 bases from J, the gap between germline ends came to 9 bases. Germline-derived CDR1 and CDR2 are MGHDK and SYGVNS. This CDR3 reads CASSEGGDYEQYF. CDR3 coding DNA: TGTGCCAGCAGTGAGGGTGGGGACTACGAGCAGTACTTC.

This clonotype was observed many times. The rearrangement uses TRBV7-2 and TRBJ2-7; 8 bases agree with TRBD2. Trimming took 5 bases from V and 2 from J; bases not matched to a gene: 5. The CDR3 is 14 amino acids. The V gene's germline CDR1 is SGHTA and CDR2 FQGNSA. The CDR3 sequence: CASSHSGKTYEQYF. Here the CDR3 DNA reads TGTGCCAGCAGCCATAGCGGGAAAACCTACGAGCAGTACTTC.

J is TRBJ2-7 and V is TRBV3-1; D is unclear. Looked up from germline, CDR1 is LGHDT and CDR2 is YNNKEL (reference sequence). Trimming took off 4 bases at V and 6 bases at J, with 16 bases between the two ends. The CDR3 has 14 residues. In DNA, the CDR3 is TGTGCCAGCAGCCCACCCGTTGAGGACGGCGAGCAGTACTTC. Amino acid sequence: CASSPPVEDGEQYF.

The chain combines TRBV25-1 with TRBJ2-2, with 11 positions matching TRBD2. The CDR3 spans 15 residues. Germline lookup yields CDR1 MGHDK and CDR2 SYGVNS. The junction had 4 bases not matched to a gene; V was cut back by 6 bases and J by 4 bases. Written as DNA, the CDR3 is TGTGCCAGCAGACTGGGACTAGCGGTCACCGGGGAGCTGTTTTTT. Translating gives CASRLGLAVTGELFF.

The chain couples TRBV7-3 to TRBJ1-6, with D possibly matching TRBD1 (6 bases). The V gene lost 3 bases and the J gene lost 10 bases, with 13 bases spanning the gap. This CDR3 is 14 amino acids long. The germline gives CDR1 SGHTA, CDR2 FQGTGA. This chain's CDR3 is CASSFAGDESPLHF. Written as DNA, the CDR3 is TGTGCCAGCAGCTTCGCAGGGGATGAATCACCCCTCCACTTT.

DNA for the CDR3: TGTGCCAGTAACGCGGGACTCAGGGTTAACACCGGGGAGCTGTTTTTT. Translating it yields CASNAGLRVNTGELFF. This sequence joins TRBV19 and TRBJ2-2; perhaps TRBD2 as D (6 bases). From germline, CDR1 is LNHDA and CDR2 SQIVND (reference sequence). This CDR3 comprises 16 residues. V dropped 7 bases and J dropped 2 bases, with 17 bases sitting between them. Full variable domain (remainder filled in from reference TRBV19 and TRBJ2-2): DGGITQSPKYLFRKEGQNVTLSCEQNLNHDAMYWYRQDPGQGLRLIYYSQIVNDFQKGDIAEGYSVSREKKESFPLTVTSAQKNPTAFYLCASNAGLRVNTGELFFGEGSRLTVL.

This clonotype has at least ten counts. This rearrangement joins TRBV7-8 to TRBJ2-7; TRBD1 might be the D (6 bases). Trimming cost V 1 base and J 1 base, with 8 bases left between them. Germline assignment: CDR1 SGHVS and CDR2 FQNEAQ. The CDR3 consists of 14 residues. CDR3 sequence (DNA): TGTGCCAGCAGCTTAGGGGGGCCATCCTACGAGCAGTACTTC. This codes for CASSLGGPSYEQYF.